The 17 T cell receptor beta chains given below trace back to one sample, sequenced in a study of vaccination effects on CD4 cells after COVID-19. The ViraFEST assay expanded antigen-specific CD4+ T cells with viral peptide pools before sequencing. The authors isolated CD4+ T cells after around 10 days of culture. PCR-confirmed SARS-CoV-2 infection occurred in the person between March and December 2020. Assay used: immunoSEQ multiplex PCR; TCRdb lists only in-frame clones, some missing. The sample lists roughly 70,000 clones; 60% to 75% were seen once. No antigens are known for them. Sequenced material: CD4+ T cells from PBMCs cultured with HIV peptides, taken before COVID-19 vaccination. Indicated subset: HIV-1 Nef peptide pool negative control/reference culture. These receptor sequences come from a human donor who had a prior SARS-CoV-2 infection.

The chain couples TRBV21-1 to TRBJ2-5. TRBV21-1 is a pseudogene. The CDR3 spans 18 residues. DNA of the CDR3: TGTGCCAGCAGCTCCCGTTGGGGGGCTGCTATGCTCCAAGAGACCCAGTACTTC. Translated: CASSSRWGAAMLQETQYF.

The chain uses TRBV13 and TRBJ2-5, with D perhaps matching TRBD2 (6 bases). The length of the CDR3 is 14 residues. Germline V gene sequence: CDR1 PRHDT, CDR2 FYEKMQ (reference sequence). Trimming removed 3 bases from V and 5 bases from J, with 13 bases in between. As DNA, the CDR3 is TGTGCCAGCAGCTTGGAACTAGCCGCGGAGACCCAGTACTTC. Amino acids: CASSLELAAETQYF.

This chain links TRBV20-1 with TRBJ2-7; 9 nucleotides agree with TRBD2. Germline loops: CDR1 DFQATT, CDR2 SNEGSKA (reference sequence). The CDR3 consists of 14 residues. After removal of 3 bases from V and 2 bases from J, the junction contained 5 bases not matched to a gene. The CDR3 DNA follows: TGCAGTGCTAGTCCTGGCGGGAGGGCCTACGAGCAGTACTTC. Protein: CSASPGGRAYEQYF.

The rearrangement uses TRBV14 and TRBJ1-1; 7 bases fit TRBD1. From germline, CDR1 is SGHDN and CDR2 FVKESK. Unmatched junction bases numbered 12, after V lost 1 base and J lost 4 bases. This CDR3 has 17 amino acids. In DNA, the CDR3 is TGTGCCAGCAGCCAAGGAAGACAGGGTCAGACGTTCACTGAAGCTTTCTTT. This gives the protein CASSQGRQGQTFTEAFF.

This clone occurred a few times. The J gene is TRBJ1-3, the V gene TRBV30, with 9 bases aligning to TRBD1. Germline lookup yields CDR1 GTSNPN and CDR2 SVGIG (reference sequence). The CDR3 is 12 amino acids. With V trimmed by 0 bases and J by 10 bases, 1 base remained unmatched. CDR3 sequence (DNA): TGTGCCTGGAGTGTACAGGGGGCAACCATATATTTT. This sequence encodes CAWSVQGATIYF.

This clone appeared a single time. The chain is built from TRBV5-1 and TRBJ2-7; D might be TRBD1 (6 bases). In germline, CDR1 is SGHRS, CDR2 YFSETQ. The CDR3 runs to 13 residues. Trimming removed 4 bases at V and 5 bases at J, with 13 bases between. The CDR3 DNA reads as TGCGCCAGCAGCCAAACCACAGGGAACGAGCAGTACTTC. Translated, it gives CASSQTTGNEQYF.

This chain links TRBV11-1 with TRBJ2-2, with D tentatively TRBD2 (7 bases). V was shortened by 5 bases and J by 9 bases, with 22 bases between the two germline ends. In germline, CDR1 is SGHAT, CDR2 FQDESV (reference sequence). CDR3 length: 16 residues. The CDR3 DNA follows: TGTGCCAGCAGCCCCCGCATTAGGGGGGAGGGCCGGGAGCTGTTTTTT. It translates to CASSPRIRGEGRELFF.

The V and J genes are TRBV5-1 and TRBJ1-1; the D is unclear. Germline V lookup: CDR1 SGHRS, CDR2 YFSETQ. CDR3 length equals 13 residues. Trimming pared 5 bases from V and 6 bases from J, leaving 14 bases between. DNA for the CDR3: TGCGCCAGCAGTCGACCCACCCCAGCTGAAGCTTTCTTT. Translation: CASSRPTPAEAFF.

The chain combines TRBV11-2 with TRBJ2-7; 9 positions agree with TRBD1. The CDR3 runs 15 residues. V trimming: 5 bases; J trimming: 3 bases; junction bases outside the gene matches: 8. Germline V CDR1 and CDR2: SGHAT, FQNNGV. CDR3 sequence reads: CASSPRQGEIYEQYF. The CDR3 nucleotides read TGTGCCAGCAGCCCGCGACAGGGGGAGATCTACGAGCAGTACTTC.

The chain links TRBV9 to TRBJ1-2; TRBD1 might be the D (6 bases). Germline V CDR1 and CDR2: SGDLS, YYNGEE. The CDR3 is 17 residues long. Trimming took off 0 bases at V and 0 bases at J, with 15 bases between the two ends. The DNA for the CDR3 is TGTGCCAGCAGCGTAGATGGGGGCGCCGGTGCTAACTATGGCTACACCTTC. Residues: CASSVDGGAGANYGYTF.

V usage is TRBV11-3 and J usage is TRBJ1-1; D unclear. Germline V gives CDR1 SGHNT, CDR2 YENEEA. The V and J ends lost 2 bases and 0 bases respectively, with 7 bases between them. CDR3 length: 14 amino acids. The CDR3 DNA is TGTGCCAGCAGCTTACTCTATATGAACACTGAAGCTTTCTTT. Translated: CASSLLYMNTEAFF.

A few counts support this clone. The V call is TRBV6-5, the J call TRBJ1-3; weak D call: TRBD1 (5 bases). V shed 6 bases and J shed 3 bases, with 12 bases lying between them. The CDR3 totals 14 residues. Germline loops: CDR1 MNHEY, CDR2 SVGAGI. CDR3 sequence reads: CASRKGVIGNTIYF. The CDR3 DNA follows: TGTGCCAGCAGAAAAGGGGTGATTGGAAACACCATATATTTT.

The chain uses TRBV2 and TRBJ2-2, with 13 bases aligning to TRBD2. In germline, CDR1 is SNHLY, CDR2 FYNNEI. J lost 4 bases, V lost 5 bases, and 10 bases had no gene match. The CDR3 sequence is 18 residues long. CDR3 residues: CASSPRTSGSRATGELFF. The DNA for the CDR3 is TGTGCCAGCAGTCCTAGGACTAGCGGGAGTCGCGCCACCGGGGAGCTGTTTTTT.

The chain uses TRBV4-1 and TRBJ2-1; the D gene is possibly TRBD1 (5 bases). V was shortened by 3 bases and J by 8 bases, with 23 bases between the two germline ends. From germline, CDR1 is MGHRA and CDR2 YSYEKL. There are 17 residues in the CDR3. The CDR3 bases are TGCGCCAGCAGCCACGTGTTTAGGGCTAAAGGGGCGGATGAGCAGTTCTTC. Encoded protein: CASSHVFRAKGADEQFF.

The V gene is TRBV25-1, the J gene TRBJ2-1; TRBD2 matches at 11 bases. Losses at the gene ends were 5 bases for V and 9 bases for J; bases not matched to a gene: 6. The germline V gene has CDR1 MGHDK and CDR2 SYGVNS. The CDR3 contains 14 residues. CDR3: CASSTTSGGFEQFF. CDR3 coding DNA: TGTGCCAGCAGTACAACTAGCGGGGGTTTTGAGCAGTTCTTC.

The CDR3 protein is CASSVGVTTDTQYF. CDR3 nucleotide sequence: TGTGCCAGCAGCGTAGGGGTCACAACAGATACGCAGTATTTT. The chain uses TRBV9 and TRBJ2-3, with D unclear. Trimming took 0 bases from V and 3 from J, leaving 8 bases between them. The germline CDR1 and CDR2 sequences are SGDLS and YYNGEE. The CDR3 sequence is 14 residues long.

The CDR3 DNA sequence: TGCGCCAGCAGCCAACGACTAGGTTCAGCAGAGACCCAGTACTTC. Translation: CASSQRLGSAETQYF. This chain links TRBV4-3 with TRBJ2-5; D possibly corresponds to TRBD2 (6 bases). This CDR3 is built from 15 residues. Trimming took off 2 bases at V and 4 bases at J, with 14 bases between the two ends. CDR1 LGHNA and CDR2 YSLEER come from the germline V gene.